The clone carrying this T cell receptor (beta chain) was counted between two and nine times. The data originate from a study of blood T cell repertoires in COVID-19. The CDR3 has 17 amino acids. Germline assignment: CDR1 SEHNR and CDR2 FQNEAQ (reference sequence). The J segment lost 8 bases and the V segment lost 4 bases, leaving 11 bases of the junction unmatched. Some clones are missing from TCRdb's copy, which holds only in-frame ones; the method was immunoSEQ multiplex PCR. The sample includes a few hundred thousand clones, about 87% of them seen just once. The age range of participants was about 18 to 100 years, with residence in roughly 25 US areas.

The genes are TRBV7-9 and TRBJ2-1, with 13 bases fitting TRBD2. The sequenced material came from PBMCs or T cells enriched from blood (not recorded which). This receptor was taken from a young man who had recovered from COVID-19. This chain's CDR3 is CASSSGLAGVNLYEQFF. The DNA for the CDR3 is TGTGCCAGCAGCTCCGGACTAGCGGGGGTAAATTTGTATGAGCAGTTCTTC.